Each of the 28 T cell receptor beta chains below was sequenced from the same sample in a study of T cell repertoires in cytomegalovirus infection. Their recognized antigens are unknown. TCRdb fed the reads into MiXCR, producing one record per CDR3 protein. The repertoire includes approximately 730,000 distinct CDR3 sequences, 29% of them detected once, and around 13% sits in the top ten. Sequencing was performed on cultured CD8+ T cells from PBMCs, taken from culture after CMV antigen stimulation. These receptors were collected from a human donor in good health (CMV status not recorded). Some clones in this sample may be carry-over from other donors' samples.

This clonotype was counted at least ten times. The chain carries TRBV6-5 and TRBJ2-3; 8 bases are shared with TRBD2. The CDR3 runs to 18 residues. Germline loops: CDR1 MNHEY, CDR2 SVGAGI. The junction had 10 bases not matched to a gene; V was cut back by 2 bases and J by 0 bases. The CDR3 region is CASSYLGRTSGSTDTQYF. In DNA form, the CDR3 reads TGTGCCAGCAGTTACCTCGGCCGTACTAGCGGCAGCACAGATACGCAGTATTTT.

V is TRBV6-2 or TRBV6-3 and J is TRBJ2-7; D may be TRBD2 (6 bases). Germline V lookup: CDR1 MNHEY, CDR2 SVGEGT. V was cut by 10 bases and J by 1 base, with 14 bases left in between. This CDR3 has 13 amino acids. CDR3: CATTGGASYEQYF. The CDR3 region has the DNA TGTGCCACAACTGGAGGGGCATCCTACGAGCAGTACTTC.

V is TRBV27 and J is TRBJ2-1; maybe TRBD2 (5 bases). Per the germline V gene, CDR1 is MNHEY and CDR2 is SMNVEV (reference sequence). This CDR3 contains 11 residues. Trimming shortened V by 3 bases and J by 11 bases, and 8 bases separated the two germline ends. CDR3 nucleotides: TGTGCCAGCAGTTTTAGGACTCAGCAGTTCTTC. This encodes CASSFRTQQFF.

In this sample, this clonotype turned up once. The chain couples TRBV5-1 to TRBJ2-3; a weak D match, TRBD2 (5 bases). CDR3 length: 16 amino acids. Trimming removed 6 bases from V and 2 bases from J, with 19 bases in between. Germline CDR1 and CDR2: SGHRS and YFSETQ. The CDR3 nucleotides read TGCGCCAGCAATTATGAGCCGGGGTACCTCACAGATACGCAGTATTTT. This encodes CASNYEPGYLTDTQYF.

This clonotype was seen a few times. The chain couples TRBV15 to TRBJ2-1; D is uncertain. Germline-derived CDR1 and CDR2 are LNHNV and YYDKDF (reference sequence). V shed 3 bases and J shed 3 bases, with 15 bases lying between them. CDR3 length: 16 residues. The DNA of the CDR3 is TGTGCCACCAGCAGTAGGCAGGTGGGGAACTACAATGAGCAGTTCTTC. Its protein product is CATSSRQVGNYNEQFF.

In this sample, this clonotype turned up a few times. V and J are TRBV5-1 and TRBJ2-3; TRBD2 agrees at 8 bases. V gave up 4 bases and J gave up 3 bases; unmatched junction bases: 10. The CDR3 sequence is 16 residues long. In germline, CDR1 is SGHRS, CDR2 YFSETQ. This CDR3 reads CASSTGTRSSTDTQYF. The CDR3 nucleotides read TGCGCCAGCAGCACGGGGACTAGATCGAGTACAGATACGCAGTATTTT.

This chain links TRBV4-3 with TRBJ1-2, with unresolved D. The CDR3 is 17 residues long. Trimming pared 0 bases from V and 4 bases from J, leaving 18 bases between. Looked up from germline, CDR1 is LGHNA and CDR2 is YSLEER. The CDR3 reads CASSQDARGLPPYGYTF. The DNA of the CDR3 is TGCGCCAGCAGCCAAGATGCCCGAGGACTGCCCCCCTATGGCTACACCTTC.

CDR3 region: CASRSAPEAVEQFF. The CDR3 DNA sequence: TGTGCCAGCAGATCCGCTCCCGAGGCGGTTGAGCAGTTCTTC. The chain combines TRBV12-3 or TRBV12-4 with TRBJ2-1, with D uncertain. Deletions cut 6 bases from V and 9 bases from J, with 18 bases between. The length of the CDR3 is 14 residues.

Comments on this clonotype: This may be a read error: a much more frequent sequence differs by one nucleotide. The V call is TRBV7-6, the J call TRBJ1-1; no clear D gene. V lost 2 bases and J 0 bases, leaving 19 bases between the germline ends. Germline V gene lookup returns CDR1 SGHVS and CDR2 FNYEAQ. The CDR3 spans 18 residues. For the CDR3, the DNA is TGTGCCAGCAGCTTATTGACTTCGGGGAGGACGGTGAACACTGAAGCTTTCTTT. Translating it yields CASSLLTSGRTVNTEAFF.

This clonotype came up many times. The chain recombines TRBV7-9 with TRBJ2-5, with D unresolved. Trimming left V 1 base short and J 4 bases short, with 7 bases between. This CDR3 comprises 13 residues. Germline CDR1 and CDR2: SEHNR and FQNEAQ (reference sequence). The CDR3 protein is CASSLEGRETQYF. CDR3 nucleotides: TGTGCCAGCAGCTTAGAAGGGCGAGAGACCCAGTACTTC.

The V and J genes are TRBV12-3 or TRBV12-4 and TRBJ2-7, with D possibly being TRBD1 (5 bases). V was shortened by 1 base and J by 0 bases, with 7 bases between the two germline ends. The CDR3 covers 14 residues. The CDR3 sequence is CASSLEGFSYEQYV. The CDR3 coding sequence is TGTGCCAGCAGTTTAGAGGGGTTCTCCTACGAGCAGTACGTC.

This clonotype showed up just a few times. This CDR3 is CASSLARRADYGYTF. Written as DNA, the CDR3 is TGTGCCAGCAGTTTGGCCCGTAGGGCCGATTATGGCTACACCTTC. The genes are TRBV28 and TRBJ1-2; D call uncertain. The CDR3 covers 15 residues. V lost 3 bases to trimming and J lost 5 bases, with 16 bases between them. Germline CDR1 and CDR2: MDHEN and SYDVKM.

The chain employs TRBV7-2 and TRBJ2-2, with D uncertain. The CDR3 contains 17 residues. V dropped 1 base and J dropped 3 bases, with 15 bases sitting between them. Germline V lookup: CDR1 SGHTA, CDR2 FQGNSA. The CDR3 loop is CASSLDPGRSYTGELFF. The CDR3 DNA follows: TGTGCCAGCAGCTTAGATCCCGGCAGGTCTTACACCGGGGAGCTGTTTTTT.

The genes are TRBV6-5 and TRBJ1-1; the D gene is possibly TRBD1 (6 bases). The CDR3 contains 14 residues. V was clipped by 5 bases and J by 3 bases, with 13 bases between them. The germline V gene has CDR1 MNHEY and CDR2 SVGAGI. The CDR3 DNA sequence: TGTGCCAGCAGTCCAGGGGTGGGGTACACTGAAGCTTTCTTT. This codes for CASSPGVGYTEAFF.

The chain combines TRBV5-5 with TRBJ1-1; TRBD1 might be the D (5 bases). CDR3 length equals 15 residues. The V and J ends lost 2 bases and 3 bases respectively, with 14 bases between them. Germline V gene sequence: CDR1 SGHKS, CDR2 YYEKEE (reference sequence). The CDR3 sequence: CASSFGWGTDTEAFF. The CDR3 region has the DNA TGTGCCAGCAGCTTCGGTTGGGGGACCGACACTGAAGCTTTCTTT.

This rearrangement joins TRBV6-8 to TRBJ2-7; D is ambiguous. Trimming left V 5 bases short and J 7 bases short, with 9 bases between. The CDR3 sequence is 11 residues long. Germline CDR1 MNHGY, CDR2 SAAAGT. CDR3: CASSQMGEQYV. The CDR3 DNA reads as TGTGCCAGCAGTCAAATGGGGGAGCAGTACGTC.

This clonotype was observed a single time. This chain uses TRBV7-2 with TRBJ2-7, with D hard to call. The V and J ends lost 0 bases and 6 bases respectively, with 9 bases between them. CDR1 SGHTA and CDR2 FQGNSA come from the germline V gene. The CDR3 consists of 13 residues. CDR3 sequence (DNA): TGTGCCAGCAGCTTAGCGCCGGCCGGCGAGCAGTACTTC. Its translation: CASSLAPAGEQYF.

This clonotype was recorded a few times. The chain uses TRBV9 and TRBJ2-5, with TRBD1 as a possible D gene (5 bases). Germline loops: CDR1 SGDLS, CDR2 YYNGEE. V was cut by 4 bases and J by 5 bases, with 15 bases left in between. The CDR3 contains 14 residues. This CDR3 reads CASSQTGTWETQYF. The CDR3, as DNA: TGTGCCAGCAGCCAAACAGGAACTTGGGAGACCCAGTACTTC.

The chain is built from TRBV11-2 and TRBJ2-5; D possibly corresponds to TRBD2 (6 bases). The CDR3 loop spans 15 amino acids. CDR1 is SGHAT and CDR2 is FQNNGV in the germline V gene. V was cut by 0 bases and J by 6 bases, with 14 bases left in between. The DNA for the CDR3 is TGTGCCAGCAGCTTAGAAGTAGCCGCGGGACAGACCCAGTACTTC. Translated, it gives CASSLEVAAGQTQYF. The whole variable domain, filled in from reference TRBV11-2 and TRBJ2-5, reads EAGVAQSPRYKIIEKRQSVAFWCNPISGHATLYWYQQILGQGPKLLIQFQNNGVVDDSQLPKDRFSAERLKGVDSTLKIQPAKLEDSAVYLCASSLEVAAGQTQYFGPGTRLLVL.

This clonotype was counted ten times or more. This sequence joins TRBV7-8 and TRBJ2-3, with D hard to call. The CDR3 is 12 residues long. With 6 bases removed from V and 2 bases from J, the gap between germline ends came to 6 bases. Germline loops: CDR1 SGHVS, CDR2 FQNEAQ. DNA of the CDR3: TGTGCCAGCAGGGCGGTCACAGATACGCAGTATTTT. This sequence encodes CASRAVTDTQYF.

The chain combines TRBV2 with TRBJ2-7, with 9 bases fitting TRBD1. CDR3 length: 16 amino acids. V dropped 3 bases and J dropped 1; count of bases not matched to a gene: 7. Germline lookup yields CDR1 SNHLY and CDR2 FYNNEI. The CDR3 spells CASSDSWTGESYEQYV. CDR3 coding DNA: TGTGCCAGCAGTGATTCCTGGACAGGGGAATCCTACGAGCAGTACGTC.

Only a few counts were recorded for this clonotype. The chain uses TRBV6-1 and TRBJ2-1; D gene uncertain. The ends were cut back, 1 base at V and 0 bases at J, with 7 bases in the middle. CDR1 is MNHNS and CDR2 is SASEGT in the germline V gene. The CDR3 is 15 residues long. DNA of the CDR3: TGTGCCAGCAGTGAAGAACCAAGCTCCTACAATGAGCAGTTCTTC. Protein sequence: CASSEEPSSYNEQFF.

The CDR3 here is CASKSGRGGGSYGYTF. The CDR3 DNA reads TGTGCCAGCAAGTCAGGTCGCGGAGGGGGCTCCTATGGCTACACCTTC. The genes are TRBV6-5 and TRBJ1-2; TRBD1 matches at 7 bases. With V trimmed by 7 bases and J by 4 bases, 15 bases remained unmatched. The V gene's germline CDR1 is MNHEY and CDR2 SVGAGI. This CDR3 is 16 amino acids long.

The V call is TRBV12-3 or TRBV12-4, the J call TRBJ2-5; TRBD1 matches at 9 bases. The CDR3 consists of 15 residues. Losses at the gene ends were 3 bases for V and 5 bases for J; bases not matched to a gene: 7. This CDR3 is CASSFGTGSSETQYF. As DNA, the CDR3 is TGTGCCAGCAGTTTTGGGACAGGGTCTTCGGAGACCCAGTACTTC.

The chain is built from TRBV29-1 and TRBJ2-7; D may correspond to TRBD1 or TRBD2 (7 bases each). The CDR3 extends over 11 amino acids. Germline CDR1 reads SQVTM; CDR2 reads ANQGSEA. V lost 3 bases and J 10 bases, leaving 13 bases between the germline ends. The CDR3 coding sequence is TGCAGCGTTGAGACCAGGGGGGGACAGTACTTC. It specifies CSVETRGGQYF.

The chain carries TRBV4-3 and TRBJ2-7; D might be TRBD2 (5 bases). The V end was cut by 0 bases, the J end by 6 bases, with 18 bases between. This CDR3 contains 16 residues. Per the germline V gene, CDR1 is LGHNA and CDR2 is YSLEER. DNA of the CDR3: TGCGCCAGCAGCCAAGATCAAGTGGGAGAGGGCTCCGAGCAGTACTTC. It encodes CASSQDQVGEGSEQYF.

This clonotype has just one count. The V call is TRBV20-1, the J call TRBJ1-2, with TRBD1 as a possible D gene (5 bases). CDR3 length equals 13 residues. V was shortened by 5 bases and J by 6 bases, with 16 bases between the two germline ends. From germline, CDR1 is DFQATT and CDR2 SNEGSKA (reference sequence). Written as DNA, the CDR3 is TGCAGTGCTGAAGGCCCACAGGTCGATGGCTACACCTTC. This sequence encodes CSAEGPQVDGYTF.

The rearrangement joins TRBV19 to TRBJ1-1; D is undetermined. This CDR3 contains 13 residues. Trimming pared 3 bases from V and 3 bases from J, leaving 8 bases between. Germline V gives CDR1 LNHDA, CDR2 SQIVND (reference sequence). This chain's CDR3 is CASSINGYTEAFF. As DNA, the CDR3 is TGTGCCAGTAGTATCAACGGCTACACTGAAGCTTTCTTT. Complete variable domain (other parts from reference TRBV19 and TRBJ1-1): DGGITQSPKYLFRKEGQNVTLSCEQNLNHDAMYWYRQDPGQGLRLIYYSQIVNDFQKGDIAEGYSVSREKKESFPLTVTSAQKNPTAFYLCASSINGYTEAFFGQGTRLTVV.